A single sample gave rise to the 2 T cell receptor beta chains below, sequenced in a study of shared clonotypes between healthy human individuals. Naive CD8 populations comprised CD45RO-negative cells positively selected for CCR7, excluding terminally differentiated effector memory CD45RA+ cells. The data were produced by immunoSEQ multiplex PCR, yet TCRdb's version contains in-frame clones alone and is incomplete. Among some 2,000,000 clones, over 85% were seen once, and the ten largest hold roughly 1%. The sequenced sample was naive CD8+ T cells sorted from blood. The receptor source for this set is a young man in good health.

This chain uses TRBV6-5 with TRBJ2-3; D perhaps matches TRBD1 (5 bases). Germline values: CDR1 MNHEY, CDR2 SVGAGI. The CDR3 loop spans 15 amino acids. Trimming pared 0 bases from V and 2 bases from J, leaving 9 bases between. The CDR3: CASSYSGQPTDTQYF. For the CDR3, the DNA is TGTGCCAGCAGTTACTCCGGACAACCCACAGATACGCAGTATTTT.

The V and J genes are TRBV9 and TRBJ2-3, with D uncertain. The CDR3 is 15 amino acids. Germline V gene lookup returns CDR1 SGDLS and CDR2 YYNGEE. V was trimmed by 0 bases and J by 2 bases, leaving 10 bases between them. CDR3 protein: CASSVEGFPTDTQYF. The CDR3 coding sequence is TGTGCCAGCAGCGTAGAAGGCTTCCCCACAGATACGCAGTATTTT.